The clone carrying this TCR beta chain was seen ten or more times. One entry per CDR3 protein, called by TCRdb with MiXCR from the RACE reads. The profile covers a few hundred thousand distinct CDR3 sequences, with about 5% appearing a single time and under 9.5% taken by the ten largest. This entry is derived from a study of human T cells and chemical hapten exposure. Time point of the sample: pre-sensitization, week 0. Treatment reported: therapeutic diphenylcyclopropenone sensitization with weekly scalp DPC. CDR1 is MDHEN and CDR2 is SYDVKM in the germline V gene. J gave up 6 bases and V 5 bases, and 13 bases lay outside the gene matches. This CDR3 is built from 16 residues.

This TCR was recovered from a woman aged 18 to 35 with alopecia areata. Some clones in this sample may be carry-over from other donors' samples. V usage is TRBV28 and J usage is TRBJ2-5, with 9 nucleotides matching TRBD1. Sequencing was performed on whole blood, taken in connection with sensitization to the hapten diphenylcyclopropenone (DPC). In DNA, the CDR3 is TGTGCCAGCAGTAGGTGGACGGGACAGGGATTGCAGACCCAGTACTTC. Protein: CASSRWTGQGLQTQYF.